The clone carrying this T cell receptor beta chain was counted ten times or more. The entry originates in a study of response to subunit inactivated influenza vaccine. V was cut by 2 bases and J by 0 bases, with 14 bases left in between. The CDR3 loop spans 16 amino acids. Germline CDR1 reads MNHEY; CDR2 reads SVGEGT. TCRdb redid the calling of the RT-PCR reads with MiXCR, one entry per CDR3 protein. The sample consists of hundreds of thousands of distinct CDR3 sequences, about 11% of them appearing once. In addition, the sample was reused for a study of T cells expressing NK-cell markers. That study reports: Synthesis of TCR beta cDNA relied on 5'RACE template switching carrying UMIs. The TCR beta repertoires were obtained from sorted CD3+CD56+NKG2C+, CD3+CD56+NKG2C- and CD3+CD56-NKG2C+ T cells. Among eight sequenced donors, seven carried HCMV seropositivity while one was seronegative. Six or seven donors showed dominant NKG2C+ clonotypes comprising about 1.0-7.5% of their CD8+ T cells. These clonotypes additionally ranked first within the CD3+CD56-NKG2C+ fraction of a handful of donors.

This sequence originates from a man aged 50-60 years who received an inactivated influenza vaccine. The genes are TRBV6-2 or TRBV6-3 and TRBJ2-7, with D unclear. Sequenced material: PBMCs from blood, taken on the day of vaccination. The CDR3 protein is CASSYNFEEVSYEQYF. In DNA, the CDR3 is TGTGCCAGCAGTTACAATTTCGAAGAGGTCTCCTACGAGCAGTACTTC.